These 30 T cell receptor beta chains came from one sample sequenced in a study of cytomegalovirus exposure and HLA in healthy donors. Here immunoSEQ multiplex PCR was the method, and the copy in TCRdb shows in-frame clones only, minus some. Of about 330,000 clones detected, 75% to 90% appear once; the ten largest clones hold around 0.8%. Sequencing was done on a sample of PBMCs. The origin of the receptors is a woman younger than 30 in good health and CMV-seronegative.

The chain carries TRBV7-3 and TRBJ2-1; TRBD2 matches 8 bases. Germline V gives CDR1 SGHTA, CDR2 FQGTGA. V was clipped by 5 bases and J by 3 bases; unmatched bases: 6. The CDR3 runs 15 residues. The CDR3 DNA reads as TGTGCCAGCAGCGATAGCGGGGACGTCTACAATGAGCAGTTCTTC. It yields the protein CASSDSGDVYNEQFF. The full variable domain, with the rest looked up from reference TRBV7-3 and TRBJ2-1, is GAGVSQTPSNKVTEKGKYVELRCDPISGHTALYWYRQSLGQGPEFLIYFQGTGAADDSGLPNDRFFAVRPEGSVSTLKIQRTERGDSAVYLCASSDSGDVYNEQFFGPGTRLTVL.

This chain connects TRBV18 to TRBJ1-3; D unclear. This CDR3 contains 15 residues. Trimming took off 3 bases at V and 1 base at J, with 10 bases between the two ends. Germline assignment: CDR1 KGHSH and CDR2 LQKENI. The CDR3 reads CASSPQDRSGNTIYF. The DNA for the CDR3 is TGTGCCAGCTCACCCCAGGATAGGTCTGGAAACACCATATATTTT.

V gene TRBV7-2 combines with J gene TRBJ2-7, with D tentatively TRBD2 (5 bases). V was cut by 2 bases and J by 12 bases, with 14 bases left in between. This CDR3 is 12 amino acids long. The germline V gene encodes CDR1 SGHTA and CDR2 FQGNSA. The CDR3 region has the DNA TGTGCCAGCAGCTTATATCGAGCGGACCCGTACTTC. It encodes CASSLYRADPYF.

This sequence joins TRBV2 and TRBJ2-5, with TRBD2 matching 9 bases. V lost 11 bases to trimming and J lost 1 base; unmatched junction nucleotides: 8. The germline V gene encodes CDR1 SNHLY and CDR2 FYNNEI. The CDR3 covers 14 residues. Here the CDR3 DNA reads TGTGCCTCCGGAGGACTAGCGCCCCAAGAGACCCAGTACTTC. This encodes CASGGLAPQETQYF.

This chain joins TRBV4-3 and TRBJ2-1; no firm D call. This CDR3 has 14 amino acids. Trimming took 2 bases from V and 6 from J, leaving 11 bases between them. The germline V gene encodes CDR1 LGHNA and CDR2 YSLEER. CDR3 sequence: CASSQTGERNEQFF. CDR3 DNA sequence: TGCGCCAGCAGCCAAACTGGAGAGCGCAATGAGCAGTTCTTC.

The gene calls are TRBV6-6 and TRBJ2-7; 9 bases are a match to TRBD2. With 2 bases clipped from V and 7 bases from J, the junction kept 0 bases outside the gene matches. CDR3 size: 12 residues. Germline V lookup: CDR1 MNHNY, CDR2 SVGAGI (reference sequence). The CDR3 coding sequence is TGTGCCAGCAGTTACCTAGCGGGAGAGCAGTACTTC. Translated, it gives CASSYLAGEQYF.

The chain employs TRBV2 and TRBJ1-2, with 8 positions matching TRBD1. The CDR3 spans 15 residues. The trim removed 7 bases at V and 1 base at J, leaving 8 bases unmatched. CDR1 and CDR2 (germline): SNHLY, FYNNEI. The CDR3 bases are TGTGCCAGCACCCGAGACAGGGGCTATAACTATGGCTACACCTTC. It yields the protein CASTRDRGYNYGYTF.

Of note for this clone: Compared with germline, one end of the junction differs, possibly owing to a read error. This chain connects TRBV7-7 to TRBJ2-7; 7 positions agree with TRBD2. Germline-derived CDR1 and CDR2 are SSHAT and FNYEAQ (reference sequence). This CDR3 is 15 amino acids long. CDR3 protein: CASTPRGEGYYEQYF. The DNA of the CDR3 is TGTGCTAGCACCCCTCGGGGGGAGGGCTACTACGAGCAGTACTTC.

This sequence joins TRBV2 and TRBJ2-2, with 8 bases fitting TRBD2. J gave up 9 bases and V 7 bases, and 13 bases lay outside the gene matches. CDR1 is SNHLY, CDR2 FYNNEI, per germline. This CDR3 comprises 15 residues. For the CDR3, the DNA is TGTGCCAGCACGGGAGGGGACTACCGCCGATGGGAGCTGTTTTTT. Amino acids: CASTGGDYRRWELFF.

The chain is built from TRBV18 and TRBJ1-2, with 7 bases identical to TRBD1. Trimming at V came to 8 bases and at J to 5 bases, leaving 8 bases not matched to a gene. Germline V gives CDR1 KGHSH, CDR2 LQKENI. The CDR3 has 13 amino acids. The CDR3 loop is CASHRSGGYGYTF. DNA for the CDR3: TGTGCCAGCCATCGTTCAGGGGGGTATGGCTACACCTTC.

The genes are TRBV4-1 and TRBJ2-7; the D is unclear. Per the germline V gene, CDR1 is MGHRA and CDR2 is YSYEKL. Trimming took 4 bases from V and 4 from J, leaving 14 bases between them. The CDR3 is 14 residues long. In nucleotides, the CDR3 is TGCGCCAGCAGCCCCATAATGAACATTTACGAGCAGTACTTC. It specifies CASSPIMNIYEQYF.

The rearrangement uses TRBV6-5 and TRBJ2-7; 8 bases are shared with TRBD1. Germline V gives CDR1 MNHEY, CDR2 SVGAGI. The CDR3 is made up of 16 amino acids. The V segment lost 0 bases and the J segment 2 bases; nucleotides outside the gene matches: 6. DNA of the CDR3: TGTGCCAGCAGTTACTCACCGGACAGGGCACCCTACGAGCAGTACTTC. Its translation: CASSYSPDRAPYEQYF.

This clone was observed a handful of times. V gene TRBV5-1 combines with J gene TRBJ2-1, with 11 bases fitting TRBD2. Germline CDR1 SGHRS, CDR2 YFSETQ. J was trimmed by 5 bases and V by 0 bases; bases with no gene match: 4. The CDR3 is 16 residues long. The CDR3 DNA reads TGCGCCAGCAGCTTGGAGGCTAGCGGGAGGAACAATGAGCAGTTCTTC. Protein: CASSLEASGRNNEQFF.

This clone is a singleton in its sample. This chain uses TRBV7-3 with TRBJ1-1; D is unclear. V was pared by 3 bases and J by 0 bases, with 5 bases between. There are 13 residues in the CDR3. The V gene's germline CDR1 is SGHTA and CDR2 FQGTGA. The DNA for the CDR3 is TGTGCCAGCAGCTTGGTAGTGAACACTGAAGCTTTCTTT. This translates into CASSLVVNTEAFF.

The V and J genes are TRBV4-3 and TRBJ2-7, with 12 bases matching TRBD2. The junction had 4 bases not matched to a gene; V was cut back by 0 bases and J by 7 bases. Germline V CDR1 and CDR2: LGHNA, YSLEER. The CDR3 has 15 residues. The CDR3 DNA follows: TGCGCCAGCAGCCAAGAACCTAGCGGGAGGGGGGAGCAGTACTTC. Residues: CASSQEPSGRGEQYF.

The rearrangement joins TRBV5-8 to TRBJ2-7; a possible D gene is TRBD1 (6 bases). V was trimmed by 1 base and J by 2 bases, leaving 13 bases between them. The CDR3 runs 15 residues. Germline V gene lookup returns CDR1 SGHTS and CDR2 YDEGEE. The CDR3 reads CASSLLRGETYEQYF. CDR3 sequence (DNA): TGTGCCAGCAGCTTGCTCAGGGGTGAGACCTACGAGCAGTACTTC.

The count of this clone is one. The V gene is TRBV2, the J gene TRBJ1-1; perhaps TRBD1 as D (6 bases). The V and J ends lost 1 base and 1 base respectively, with 16 bases between them. The CDR3 has 17 amino acids. In germline, CDR1 is SNHLY, CDR2 FYNNEI. The CDR3 loop is CASSEGTDSITNTEAFF. DNA for the CDR3: TGTGCCAGCAGTGAAGGGACAGACTCCATAACGAACACTGAAGCTTTCTTT.

This clone is a singleton in its sample. This chain links TRBV5-1 with TRBJ2-1; TRBD2 might be the D (5 bases). V was shortened by 2 bases and J by 5 bases, with 14 bases between the two germline ends. CDR1 and CDR2 (germline): SGHRS, YFSETQ. This CDR3 contains 15 residues. The CDR3 nucleotides read TGCGCCAGCAGCTTCAGCGGTAACGGGGACAATGAGCAGTTCTTC. Protein sequence: CASSFSGNGDNEQFF.

The chain employs TRBV7-3 and TRBJ2-1; D ambiguous. The CDR3 loop spans 19 amino acids. V gave up 0 bases and J gave up 0 bases, with 18 bases separating them. Germline CDR1 and CDR2: SGHTA and FQGTGA. The CDR3 protein is CASSLTLIGGYSSYNEQFF. CDR3 in DNA: TGTGCCAGCAGCTTAACGTTAATTGGCGGCTATAGCTCCTACAATGAGCAGTTCTTC.

This clone was seen ten or more times. J is TRBJ1-3 and V is TRBV18; a possible D gene is TRBD1 (5 bases). The CDR3 totals 13 residues. Trimming took off 6 bases at V and 4 bases at J, with 10 bases between the two ends. Germline CDR1 reads KGHSH; CDR2 reads LQKENI. CDR3 DNA sequence: TGTGCCAGCTCTCAGGGTGCCGGAAACACCATATATTTT. It encodes CASSQGAGNTIYF.

To note about this clone: The same CDR3 arises from other DNA sequences in this sample as well. V is TRBV11-3 and J is TRBJ2-5; 8 bases are shared with TRBD1. V lost 6 bases and J lost 3; bases outside the gene matches: 3. CDR1 is SGHNT, CDR2 YENEEA, per germline. The CDR3 is made up of 13 amino acids. CDR3 loop: CASSPGGEETQYF. Written as DNA, the CDR3 is TGTGCCAGCAGTCCAGGGGGCGAAGAGACCCAGTACTTC.

V usage is TRBV5-1 and J usage is TRBJ1-2; D gene uncertain. CDR3 length: 15 residues. Germline CDR1 is SGHRS and CDR2 is YFSETQ. V lost 2 bases and J lost 7, with 18 bases in between. The CDR3 protein is CASSFAGGESGGYTF. The CDR3 DNA follows: TGCGCCAGCAGCTTCGCTGGCGGGGAATCGGGTGGCTACACCTTC.

The chain combines TRBV30 with TRBJ1-1; 10 bases map to TRBD1. V lost 1 base, J lost 10 bases, and 6 bases stayed unmatched. Germline CDR1 and CDR2: GTSNPN and SVGIG (reference sequence). The CDR3 length is 13 residues. CDR3 residues: CAWSAGTGAIAFF. CDR3 nucleotide sequence: TGTGCCTGGAGTGCCGGGACAGGGGCAATAGCTTTCTTT.

This chain's CDR3 is CASSSALDKPPTEQYF. For the CDR3, the DNA is TGTGCCAGCAGCTCCGCCCTGGACAAACCGCCGACGGAGCAGTACTTC. The V gene is TRBV7-9, the J gene TRBJ2-7, with D maybe TRBD1 (5 bases). V was shortened by 4 bases and J by 7 bases, with 23 bases between the two germline ends. The CDR3 spans 16 residues. The germline V gene encodes CDR1 SEHNR and CDR2 FQNEAQ (reference sequence).

This clone was recorded a few times. V is TRBV11-2 and J is TRBJ2-2; no definite D call. The CDR3 has 12 residues. Germline loops: CDR1 SGHAT, CDR2 FQNNGV. V lost 5 bases, J lost 7 bases, and 8 bases lay in between. The CDR3 here is CASSLRGGELFF. Here the CDR3 DNA reads TGTGCCAGCAGCCTCCGAGGCGGGGAGCTGTTTTTT.

J is TRBJ2-3 and V is TRBV19; D is possibly TRBD2 (6 bases). Germline CDR1 is LNHDA and CDR2 is SQIVND (reference sequence). V dropped 10 bases and J dropped 3 bases, with 14 bases sitting between them. This CDR3 spans 13 amino acids. This CDR3 is CATRAGGTDTQYF. CDR3 coding DNA: TGTGCCACCAGAGCAGGAGGGACAGATACGCAGTATTTT.

V gene TRBV4-2 combines with J gene TRBJ2-1, with TRBD2 matching over 8 bases. The CDR3 spans 13 residues. J lost 14 bases, V lost 0 bases, and 6 bases had no gene match. The germline gives CDR1 LGHNA, CDR2 YNFKEQ. Here the CDR3 reads CASSQDRQREKFF. The CDR3 DNA reads TGTGCCAGCAGCCAAGATCGCCAGCGGGAGAAGTTCTTC.

CDR3 in DNA: TGTGCCAGCAGTACCACAGCCATCTATGGCTACACCTTC. This encodes CASSTTAIYGYTF. The V and J genes are TRBV27 and TRBJ1-2; D is uncertain. This CDR3 has 13 residues. The germline V gene has CDR1 MNHEY and CDR2 SMNVEV (reference sequence). Deletions cut 5 bases from V and 4 bases from J, with 11 bases between.

CDR3 bases: TGTGCCAGTAGTATGGGCCCCCCTAGCGGCCAAGAGACCCAGTACTTC. It is translated as CASSMGPPSGQETQYF. V usage is TRBV19 and J usage is TRBJ2-5; 7 bases align to TRBD2. After removal of 3 bases from V and 1 base from J, the junction contained 8 bases not matched to a gene. The CDR3 is 16 residues long. Germline V gives CDR1 LNHDA, CDR2 SQIVND (reference sequence).

The genes are TRBV27 and TRBJ2-1, with 12 bases fitting TRBD2. Germline CDR1 reads MNHEY; CDR2 reads SMNVEV (reference sequence). The CDR3 covers 18 residues. V shed 5 bases, J shed 8 bases, and the junction held 16 bases outside the gene matches. CDR3 nucleotides: TGTGCCAGCAGTCCGCGCATGGGACTAGCGGGCCCTAGGGATGAGCAGTTCTTC. It encodes CASSPRMGLAGPRDEQFF.